This T cell receptor (beta chain) was observed in a study of human T cells and chemical hapten exposure. The wider study: DPC at 2% was the sensitizing agent, placed on around 2 cm by around 2 cm of upper inner arm skin. All patients underwent weekly scalp dosing with diphenylcyclopropenone for the full roughly 25-week study. Study-wide points: In comparison with controls, expanded TCRs gave rise to a significantly larger number of large CDR3 similarity clusters.

The library put unique molecular identifiers onto individual cDNA molecules. TCRdb ran MiXCR on the RACE reads and lists one entry per CDR3 protein. Here the sample spans fewer than 200,000 distinct CDR3 sequences, around a quarter being singletons. For this clonotype: Antigen: not known.

The time point here: patch test 3, about 24 weeks after DPC sensitization. Treatment here: therapeutic diphenylcyclopropenone sensitization with weekly scalp DPC. This sequence originates from a woman under 30 with alopecia areata. Some clones in this sample may be carry-over from other donors' samples. The sequences come from whole blood, collected in connection with sensitization to the hapten diphenylcyclopropenone (DPC).

In DNA form, the CDR3 reads TGTGCCATCTCCCAGTCGGGGTCAAATGAGCAGTTCTTC. This translates into CAISQSGSNEQFF. The V and J genes are TRBV10-3 and TRBJ2-1; possible D gene TRBD2, 5 bases. The length of the CDR3 is 13 residues. Trimming left V 8 bases short and J 7 bases short, with 15 bases between. From germline, CDR1 is ENHRY and CDR2 SYGVKD.